This T cell receptor beta chain was captured in a study of CD8 T cells in ankylosing spondylitis. Broader study findings: Disease-linked clones bore a CD8+ phenotype and were relatively rare in peripheral blood.

On this clonotype: As yet, its antigen is unknown.

TCRdb used MiXCR to reprocess the 5' RACE reads, holding one entry per CDR3 protein. There are 250,000 or so distinct CDR3 sequences in the sample; about 10% occur only once, and around 7% lies in the top ten. The CDR3 consists of 16 residues. Trimming took 0 bases from V and 1 from J; bases not matched to a gene: 7. CDR1 SGHRS and CDR2 YFSETQ come from the germline V gene. Sequencing was carried out using blood, either unsorted or a sorted T cell fraction (not recorded which). The TCR sequence derives from a male donor with ankylosing spondylitis or in good health (not recorded which). The chain has TRBV5-1 and TRBJ2-7; TRBD1 matches at 7 bases. The CDR3 nucleotides are TGCGCCAGCAGCTTGGAGGGACAGAGAAGGTCCTACGAGCAGTACTTC. Translation: CASSLEGQRRSYEQYF.